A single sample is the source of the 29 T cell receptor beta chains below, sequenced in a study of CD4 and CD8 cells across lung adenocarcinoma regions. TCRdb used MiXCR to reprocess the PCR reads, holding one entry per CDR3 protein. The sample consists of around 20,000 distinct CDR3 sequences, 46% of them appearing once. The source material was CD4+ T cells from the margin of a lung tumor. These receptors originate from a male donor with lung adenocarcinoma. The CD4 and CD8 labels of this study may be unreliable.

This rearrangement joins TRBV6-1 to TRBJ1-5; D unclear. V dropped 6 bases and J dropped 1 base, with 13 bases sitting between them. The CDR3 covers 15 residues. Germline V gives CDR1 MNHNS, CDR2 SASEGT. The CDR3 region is CASSPMTESNQPQHF. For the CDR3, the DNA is TGTGCCAGCAGCCCCATGACGGAGAGCAATCAGCCCCAGCATTTT.

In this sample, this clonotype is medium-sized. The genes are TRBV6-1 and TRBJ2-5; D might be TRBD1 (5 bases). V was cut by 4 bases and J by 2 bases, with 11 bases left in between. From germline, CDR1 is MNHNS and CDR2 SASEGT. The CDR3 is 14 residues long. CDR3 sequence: CASSGEDTQETQYF. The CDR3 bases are TGTGCCAGCAGTGGAGAGGACACACAAGAGACCCAGTACTTC.

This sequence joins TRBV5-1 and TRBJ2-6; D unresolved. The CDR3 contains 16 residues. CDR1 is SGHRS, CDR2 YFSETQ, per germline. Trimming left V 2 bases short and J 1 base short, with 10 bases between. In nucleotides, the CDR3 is TGCGCCAGCAGCTTCTTAGTGAGGTCTGGGGCCAACGTCCTGACTTTC. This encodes CASSFLVRSGANVLTF.

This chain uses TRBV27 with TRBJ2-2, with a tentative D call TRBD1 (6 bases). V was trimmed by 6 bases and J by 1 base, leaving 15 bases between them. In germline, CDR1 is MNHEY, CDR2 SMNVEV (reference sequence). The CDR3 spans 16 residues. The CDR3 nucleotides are TGTGCCAGCAGCTTCGACTCCAGGGGGAACACCGGGGAGCTGTTTTTT. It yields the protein CASSFDSRGNTGELFF.

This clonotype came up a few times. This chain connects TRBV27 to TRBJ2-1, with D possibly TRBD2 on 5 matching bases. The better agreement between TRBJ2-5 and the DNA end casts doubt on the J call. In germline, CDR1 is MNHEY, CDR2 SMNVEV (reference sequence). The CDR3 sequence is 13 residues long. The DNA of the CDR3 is TGTGCCAGCAGTGGATTTGGGAGAGAGACCCAGTACTTC. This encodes CASSGFGRETQYF.

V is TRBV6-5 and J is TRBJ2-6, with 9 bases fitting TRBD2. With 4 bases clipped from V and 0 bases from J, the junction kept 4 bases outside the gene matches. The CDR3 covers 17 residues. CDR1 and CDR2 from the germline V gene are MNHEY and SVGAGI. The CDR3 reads CASSLTSGFSGANVLTF. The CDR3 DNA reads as TGTGCCAGCAGTTTGACTAGCGGATTCTCTGGGGCCAACGTCCTGACTTTC.

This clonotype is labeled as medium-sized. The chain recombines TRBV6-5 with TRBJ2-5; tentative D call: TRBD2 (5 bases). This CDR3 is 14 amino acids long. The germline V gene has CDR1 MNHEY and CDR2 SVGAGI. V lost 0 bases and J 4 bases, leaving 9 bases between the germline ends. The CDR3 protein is CASSYSIEGETQYF. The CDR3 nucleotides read TGTGCCAGCAGTTACTCGATTGAGGGAGAGACCCAGTACTTC.

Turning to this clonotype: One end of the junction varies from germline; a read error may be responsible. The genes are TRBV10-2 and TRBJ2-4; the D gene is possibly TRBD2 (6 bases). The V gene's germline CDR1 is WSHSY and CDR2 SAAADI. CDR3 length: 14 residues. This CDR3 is CGSRRLGGANMQYF. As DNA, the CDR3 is TGCGGCAGCAGGCGGCTGGGAGGCGCAAATATGCAGTACTTC.

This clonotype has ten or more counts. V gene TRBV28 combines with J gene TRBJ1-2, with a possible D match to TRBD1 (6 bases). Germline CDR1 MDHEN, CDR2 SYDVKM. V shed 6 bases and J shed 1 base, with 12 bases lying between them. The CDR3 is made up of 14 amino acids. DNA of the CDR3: TGTGCCAGCAGGGTGACAGGTTTTAACTATGGCTACACCTTC. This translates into CASRVTGFNYGYTF.

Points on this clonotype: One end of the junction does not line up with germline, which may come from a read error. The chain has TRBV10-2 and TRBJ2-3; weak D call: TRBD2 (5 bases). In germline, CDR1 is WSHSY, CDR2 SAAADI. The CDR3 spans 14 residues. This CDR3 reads CAGSRVGGADTQYF. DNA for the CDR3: TGCGCGGGGAGCCGGGTCGGAGGCGCAGATACGCAGTACTTT.

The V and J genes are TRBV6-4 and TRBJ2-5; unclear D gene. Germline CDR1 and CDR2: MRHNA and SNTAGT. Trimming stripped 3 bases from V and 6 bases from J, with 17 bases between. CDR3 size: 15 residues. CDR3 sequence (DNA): TGTGCCAGCAGTGAAGTAGACGGTGAGCTAAAGACCCAGTACTTC. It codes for CASSEVDGELKTQYF.

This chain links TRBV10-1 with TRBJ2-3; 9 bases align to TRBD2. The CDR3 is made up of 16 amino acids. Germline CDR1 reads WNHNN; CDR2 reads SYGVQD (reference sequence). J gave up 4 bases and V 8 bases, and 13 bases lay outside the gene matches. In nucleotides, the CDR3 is TGCGCCAGCGGGGGGCGGGGGGGCGGGGACCCAGATACGCAGTATTTT. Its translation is CASGGRGGGDPDTQYF.

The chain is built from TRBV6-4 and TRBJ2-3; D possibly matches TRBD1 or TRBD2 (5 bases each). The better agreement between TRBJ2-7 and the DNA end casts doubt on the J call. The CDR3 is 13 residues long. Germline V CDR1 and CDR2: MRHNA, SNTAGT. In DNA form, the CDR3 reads TGTGCCAGCAGTGACGGGACCACAGATATGCAGTACTTC. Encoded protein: CASSDGTTDMQYF.

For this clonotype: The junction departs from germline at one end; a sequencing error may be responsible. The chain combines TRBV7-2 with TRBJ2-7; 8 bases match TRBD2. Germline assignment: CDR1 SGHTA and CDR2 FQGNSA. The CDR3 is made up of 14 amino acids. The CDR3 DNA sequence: TGTGCCAGCAGCGTAGCGGGACCCTCCTACGAGCAGTACTTC. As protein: CASSVAGPSYEQYF.

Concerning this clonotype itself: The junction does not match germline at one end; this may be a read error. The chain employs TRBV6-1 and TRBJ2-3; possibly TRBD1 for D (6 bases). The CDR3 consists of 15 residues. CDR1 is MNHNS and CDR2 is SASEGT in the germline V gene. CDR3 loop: CASSWGPPGTDMQYF. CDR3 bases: TGTGCCAGCAGCTGGGGGCCGCCGGGCACAGATATGCAGTATTTT.

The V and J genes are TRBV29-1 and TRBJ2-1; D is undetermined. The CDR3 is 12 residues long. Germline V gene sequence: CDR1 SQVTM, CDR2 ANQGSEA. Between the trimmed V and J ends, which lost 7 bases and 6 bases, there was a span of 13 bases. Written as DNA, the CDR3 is TGCAGCGGTGCTAGATACGCCAATGAGCAGTTCTTC. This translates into CSGARYANEQFF.

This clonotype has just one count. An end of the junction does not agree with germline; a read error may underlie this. Written as DNA, the CDR3 is TGCGCCAGCAGCCAACCCGGACTAGCGGGAGGCCCAGAGACCCAGTACTTT. The encoded protein is CASSQPGLAGGPETQYF. This chain joins TRBV4-1 and TRBJ2-5; 14 bases align to TRBD2. Looked up from germline, CDR1 is MGHRA and CDR2 is YSYEKL. CDR3 length: 17 residues.

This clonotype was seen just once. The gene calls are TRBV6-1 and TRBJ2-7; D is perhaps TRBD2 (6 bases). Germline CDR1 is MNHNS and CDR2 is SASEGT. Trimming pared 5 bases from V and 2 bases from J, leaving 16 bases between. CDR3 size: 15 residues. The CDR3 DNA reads TGTGCCAGCAGTCCGGGACTCGAACGTACCTACGAGCAGTACTTC. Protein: CASSPGLERTYEQYF.

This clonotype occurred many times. Here the CDR3 reads CASSPSGEETQYF. The CDR3 DNA sequence: TGTGCCAGCAGCCCGAGCGGAGAAGAGACCCAGTACTTC. This chain connects TRBV6-2 or TRBV6-3 to TRBJ2-5, with D possibly matching TRBD2 (5 bases). In germline, CDR1 is MNHEY, CDR2 SVGEGT. Deletions cut 6 bases from V and 3 bases from J, with 11 bases between. The CDR3 runs to 13 residues.

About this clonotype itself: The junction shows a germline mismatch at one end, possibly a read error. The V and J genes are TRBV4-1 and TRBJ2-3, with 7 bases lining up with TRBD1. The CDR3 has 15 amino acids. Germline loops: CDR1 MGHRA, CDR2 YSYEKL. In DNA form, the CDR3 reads TGCGCCAGCGGCCTGGGACAGTGGGCCAATGATACGCAGTATTTC. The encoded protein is CASGLGQWANDTQYF.

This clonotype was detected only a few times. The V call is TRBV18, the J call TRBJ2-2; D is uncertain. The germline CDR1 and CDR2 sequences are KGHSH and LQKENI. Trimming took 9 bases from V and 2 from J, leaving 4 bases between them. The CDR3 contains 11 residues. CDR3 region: CASQNTGELFF. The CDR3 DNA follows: TGTGCCAGTCAAAACACCGGGGAGCTGTTTTTT.

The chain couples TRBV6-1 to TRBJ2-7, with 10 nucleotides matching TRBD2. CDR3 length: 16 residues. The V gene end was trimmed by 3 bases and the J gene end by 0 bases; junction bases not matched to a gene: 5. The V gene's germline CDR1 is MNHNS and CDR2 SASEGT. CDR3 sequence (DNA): TGTGCCAGCAGTGATATAGCGGGAGGAAACTCCTACGAGCAGTACTTC. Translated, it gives CASSDIAGGNSYEQYF.

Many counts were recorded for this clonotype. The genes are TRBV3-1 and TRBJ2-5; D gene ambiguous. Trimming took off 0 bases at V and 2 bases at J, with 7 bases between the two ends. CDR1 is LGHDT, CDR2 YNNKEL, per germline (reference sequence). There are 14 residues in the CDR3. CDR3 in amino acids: CASSQENRQETQYF. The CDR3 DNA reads TGTGCCAGCAGCCAAGAAAACAGACAAGAGACCCAGTACTTC.

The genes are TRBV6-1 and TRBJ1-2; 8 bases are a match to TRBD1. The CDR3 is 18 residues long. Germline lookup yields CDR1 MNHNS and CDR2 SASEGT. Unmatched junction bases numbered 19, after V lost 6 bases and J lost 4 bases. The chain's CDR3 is CASSHTPRTGRRGYGYTF. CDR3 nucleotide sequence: TGTGCCAGCAGCCATACTCCTCGGACAGGGCGACGGGGCTATGGCTACACCTTC.

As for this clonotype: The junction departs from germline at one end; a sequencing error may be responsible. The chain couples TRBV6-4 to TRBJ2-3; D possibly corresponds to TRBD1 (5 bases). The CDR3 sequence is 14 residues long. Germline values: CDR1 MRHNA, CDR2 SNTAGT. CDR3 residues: CASRGLGARDIQYF. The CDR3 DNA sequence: TGTGCCAGCAGGGGGCTGGGCGCCAGAGACATTCAGTATTTC.

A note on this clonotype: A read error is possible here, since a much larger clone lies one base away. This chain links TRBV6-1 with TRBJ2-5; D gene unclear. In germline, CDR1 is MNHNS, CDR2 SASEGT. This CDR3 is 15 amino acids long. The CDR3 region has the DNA TGTGCCAGTGGAGTGGGCCTAGAGGCGCGAGAGACCCATTACTTC. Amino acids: CASGVGLEARETHYF.

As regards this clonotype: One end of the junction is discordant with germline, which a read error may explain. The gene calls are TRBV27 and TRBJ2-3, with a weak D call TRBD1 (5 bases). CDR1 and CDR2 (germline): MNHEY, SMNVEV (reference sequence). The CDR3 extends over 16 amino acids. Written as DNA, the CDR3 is TGTGCCAGCAGTTTAGTGGGGCTATCCCTCACAGACACGCAGTATTTT. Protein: CASSLVGLSLTDTQYF.

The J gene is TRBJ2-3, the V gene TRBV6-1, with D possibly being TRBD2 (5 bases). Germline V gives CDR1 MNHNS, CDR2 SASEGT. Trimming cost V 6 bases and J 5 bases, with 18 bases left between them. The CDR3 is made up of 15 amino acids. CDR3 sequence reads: CASSSLRECLDTQYF. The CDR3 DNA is TGTGCCAGCAGCTCCCTGAGGGAGTGTTTAGATACGCAGTATTTT.

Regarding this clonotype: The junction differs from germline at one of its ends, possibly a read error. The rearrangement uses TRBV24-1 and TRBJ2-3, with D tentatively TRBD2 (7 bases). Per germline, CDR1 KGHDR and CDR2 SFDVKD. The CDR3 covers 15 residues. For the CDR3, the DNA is TGTGCCGCGGGGGCCGGGGGCGGGGCCCGAGAGACCCAGTACTTT. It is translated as CAAGAGGGARETQYF.